The present entry profiles one TCR beta chain with its context. This record belongs to a study of blood T cell repertoires in COVID-19. Turning to the study itself: Sources were T cells, B-cell-depleted T cells, or PBMCs; the material itself was cDNA or gDNA.

Methods used by the authors: Nucleated cell number was recorded as an estimate derived from reference gene primer amplification. Clones were read by immunoSEQ multiplex PCR, and TCRdb kept only the in-frame ones, dropping some. For V, J and clone size, that table is used; D and trimming come from the DNA. The sample shows about 140,000 clones, over 70% of them seen only once. This CDR3 spans 16 amino acids. Per germline, CDR1 LGHNA and CDR2 YNFKEQ. J was trimmed by 9 bases and V by 0 bases; bases with no gene match: 8. Sequencing was carried out using peripheral blood. The chain has TRBV4-2 and TRBJ2-1; 10 bases agree with TRBD2. This TCR was recovered from a woman aged 55-69 years with acute or convalescent COVID-19. The CDR3 nucleotides read TGTGCCAGCAGCCAAGATCCTAGCGGGAGTGCAGGTGAGCAGTTCTTC. Its translation: CASSQDPSGSAGEQFF.